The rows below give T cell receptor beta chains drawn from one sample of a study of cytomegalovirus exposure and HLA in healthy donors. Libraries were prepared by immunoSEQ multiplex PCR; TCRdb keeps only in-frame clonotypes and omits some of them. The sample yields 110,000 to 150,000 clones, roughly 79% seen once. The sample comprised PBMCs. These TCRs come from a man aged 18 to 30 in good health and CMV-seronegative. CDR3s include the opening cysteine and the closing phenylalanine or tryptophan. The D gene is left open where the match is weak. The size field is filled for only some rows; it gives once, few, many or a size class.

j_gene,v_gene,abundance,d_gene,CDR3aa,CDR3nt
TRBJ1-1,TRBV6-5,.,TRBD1,CASSGQGGNTEAFF,TGTGCCAGCAGTGGACAGGGGGGGAACACTGAAGCTTTCTTT
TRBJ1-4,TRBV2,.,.,CASSVQGGDEKLFF,TGTGCCAGCAGTGTTCAGGGAGGGGATGAAAAACTGTTTTTT
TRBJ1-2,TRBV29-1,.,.,CSVELDSSTCGYTF,TGCAGCGTTGAGTTAGACAGTTCCACTTGCGGCTACACCTTC
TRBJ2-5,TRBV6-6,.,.,CASSYIGGRETQYF,TGTGCCAGCAGTTACATAGGGGGACGAGAGACCCAGTACTTC
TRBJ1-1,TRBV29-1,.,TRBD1,CSVDGGEIGQALKAFF,TGCAGCGTTGATGGGGGTGAAATCGGACAGGCCCTTAAAGCTTTCTTT
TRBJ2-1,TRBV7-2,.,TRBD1,CASSLERGRLNEQFF,TGTGCCAGCAGCTTAGAAAGGGGGCGGCTGAATGAGCAGTTCTTC
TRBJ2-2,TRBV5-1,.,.,CASSLERTGELFF,TGCGCCAGCAGCTTGGAGCGCACCGGGGAGCTGTTTTTT
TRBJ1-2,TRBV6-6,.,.,CASSPGGGANYGYTF,TGTGCCAGCAGTCCCGGTGGAGGGGCTAACTATGGCTACACCTTC
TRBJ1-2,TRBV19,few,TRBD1,CASGDRGFYGYTF,TGTGCTAGCGGGGACAGGGGATTTTATGGCTACACCTTC
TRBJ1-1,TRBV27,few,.,CASGGLGTEAFF,TGTGCCAGCGGCGGTTTAGGTACTGAAGCTTTCTTT
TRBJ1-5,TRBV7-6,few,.,CASSSGVGNQPQHF,TGTGCCAGCAGCTCAGGGGTGGGGAATCAGCCCCAGCATTTT
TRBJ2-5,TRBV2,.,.,CASSVSPKETQYF,TGTGCCAGCAGTGTTTCTCCTAAAGAGACCCAGTACTTC
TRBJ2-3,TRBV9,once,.,CASSAVWSDRTDTQYF,TGTGCCAGCAGCGCCGTTTGGAGCGACCGCACAGATACGCAGTATTTT
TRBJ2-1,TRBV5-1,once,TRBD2,CASTLAGGVGSGSYNEQFF,TGCGCCAGCACCTTAGCGGGGGGGGTAGGCTCGGGGTCCTACAATGAGCAGTTCTTC
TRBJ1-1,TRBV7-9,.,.,CSSSLEGGTEAFF,TGTTCCAGCAGCTTGGAGGGAGGCACTGAAGCTTTCTTT
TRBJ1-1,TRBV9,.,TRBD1,CASSVLRDRSPNTEAFF,TGTGCCAGCAGCGTACTCCGGGACAGGAGTCCGAACACTGAAGCTTTCTTT
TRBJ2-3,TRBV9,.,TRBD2,CASSVAPGGDGDTQYF,TGTGCCAGCAGCGTAGCACCCGGGGGGGATGGAGATACGCAGTATTTT
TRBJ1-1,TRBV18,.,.,CASSPDSGEAFF,TGTGCCAGCTCACCAGATTCGGGTGAAGCTTTCTTT
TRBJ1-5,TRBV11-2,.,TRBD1,CASSRTGYSNQPQHF,TGTGCCAGCAGCCGGACAGGGTATAGCAATCAGCCCCAGCATTTT
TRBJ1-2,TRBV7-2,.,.,CASSLGSTGGYTF,TGTGCCAGCAGCTTAGGTTCTACGGGGGGCTACACCTTC
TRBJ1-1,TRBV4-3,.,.,CASSHAGVTEAFF,TGCGCCAGCAGCCATGCGGGGGTCACTGAAGCTTTCTTT
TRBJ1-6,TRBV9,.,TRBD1,CASSPRTGRGDNSPLHF,TGTGCCAGCAGCCCCAGGACAGGGCGAGGGGATAATTCACCCCTCCACTTT
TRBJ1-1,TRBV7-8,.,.,CASSSTGNTEAFF,TGTGCCAGCAGCTCGACAGGGAACACTGAAGCTTTCTTT